What follows are 28 T cell receptor beta chains derived from one specimen sequenced in a study of T cells after posttransplantation cyclophosphamide. TCRdb keeps only in-frame clones here, not all; method: immunoSEQ multiplex PCR. This table holds approximately 10,000 clones with no singletons; the top ten claim under 4.5%. Cyclophosphamide on days +3 and +4 followed busulfan-fludarabine conditioning and a marrow graft. This material consisted of PBMCs, taken around 350 days after allogeneic stem cell transplant with posttransplant cyclophosphamide. These receptors were taken from a male patient in his fifties or sixties who received an allogeneic stem cell transplant from a related donor and was CMV-positive. The graft donor may have contributed some T cells.

Concerning this clone: A read error may produce the germline difference seen at one junction end. Other DNA sequences of this sample code for an identical CDR3. V gene TRBV9 combines with J gene TRBJ2-2; a weak D match, TRBD1 (6 bases). The CDR3 extends over 14 amino acids. Per the germline V gene, CDR1 is SGDLS and CDR2 is YYNGEE. CDR3 coding DNA: TGTGCCAGTAGCGTAGGGGGAGCGGCCGGGGAGCTGTTTTTT. Encoded protein: CASSVGGAAGELFF.

This clone was recorded at least ten times. The rearrangement uses TRBV2 and TRBJ2-6; a possible D gene is TRBD2 (6 bases). CDR3 length equals 18 residues. V shed 3 bases and J shed 3 bases, with 18 bases lying between them. Germline values: CDR1 SNHLY, CDR2 FYNNEI. The CDR3: CASSEEGIVWGGANVLTF. The CDR3 DNA reads TGTGCCAGCAGTGAGGAGGGGATAGTCTGGGGTGGGGCCAACGTCCTGACTTTC.

This clone occurred a few times. The V and J genes are TRBV19 and TRBJ2-1; D is undetermined. The V and J ends lost 1 base and 7 bases respectively, with 8 bases between them. Germline CDR1 and CDR2: LNHDA and SQIVND (reference sequence). The CDR3 contains 13 residues. CDR3 sequence reads: CASSIGRWNEQFF. CDR3 nucleotide sequence: TGTGCCAGTAGTATAGGTCGGTGGAATGAGCAGTTCTTC.

This clone appeared many times. The chain links TRBV7-2 to TRBJ2-7; 11 nucleotides match TRBD2. This CDR3 has 15 residues. CDR1 is SGHTA, CDR2 FQGNSA, per germline. V lost 2 bases, J lost 4 bases, and 4 bases stayed unmatched. This chain's CDR3 is CASSLLAGGSYEQYF. Here the CDR3 DNA reads TGTGCCAGCAGCTTACTAGCGGGGGGAAGTTACGAGCAGTACTTC.

In this sample, this clone turned up many times. DNA for the CDR3: TGTGCCAGGAGGCGGGACCCACGGAATGAGCAGTTCTTC. Its translation is CARRRDPRNEQFF. The chain employs TRBV2 and TRBJ2-1; TRBD2 might be the D (6 bases). The ends were cut back, 9 bases at V and 7 bases at J, with 16 bases in the middle. Germline loops: CDR1 SNHLY, CDR2 FYNNEI. CDR3 length equals 13 residues. The whole variable domain, filled in from reference TRBV2 and TRBJ2-1, reads EPEVTQTPSHQVTQMGQEVILRCVPISNHLYFYWYRQILGQKVEFLVSFYNNEISEKSEIFDDQFSVERPDGSNFTLKIRSTKLEDSAMYFCARRRDPRNEQFFGPGTRLTVL.

This clone was counted only a few times. A much larger clone sits a single nucleotide away, making a read error possible. The chain has TRBV6-5 and TRBJ2-5, with 11 nucleotides matching TRBD2. The J call may be mistaken, given a closer DNA end match to TRBJ2-7. CDR3 length: 15 amino acids. In germline, CDR1 is MNHEY, CDR2 SVGAGI. The CDR3 is CASSLLAGGSYEQYF. The CDR3 DNA reads as TGTGCCAGCAGCCTGCTAGCGGGGGGATCTTACGAGCAGTACTTC.

By sample fraction, this clone is medium-sized. This sequence joins TRBV10-1 and TRBJ1-1, with a weak D call TRBD1 (6 bases). This CDR3 comprises 13 residues. V was clipped by 2 bases and J by 10 bases, with 14 bases between them. In germline, CDR1 is WNHNN, CDR2 SYGVQD (reference sequence). The CDR3 DNA follows: TGCGCCAGCAGTGAGGGGACATCTTCGAGAGCTTTCTTT. Its protein is CASSEGTSSRAFF.

By proportion, this clone is medium-sized. V and J are TRBV19 and TRBJ2-7, with 9 bases that match TRBD1. The CDR3 contains 16 residues. The ends lost 6 bases at V and 4 bases at J; junction bases unmatched: 13. Per the germline V gene, CDR1 is LNHDA and CDR2 is SQIVND (reference sequence). The CDR3 sequence: CASRENGQGSVYEQYF. CDR3 nucleotides: TGTGCCAGTAGGGAGAATGGACAGGGGAGTGTGTACGAGCAGTACTTC.

Ten or more counts support this clone. The J gene is TRBJ1-6, the V gene TRBV5-1, with 9 nucleotides matching TRBD1. This CDR3 contains 15 residues. Unmatched junction bases numbered 8, after V lost 3 bases and J lost 10 bases. CDR1 and CDR2 from the germline V gene are SGHRS and YFSETQ. CDR3 loop: CASSYGTGIVSPLHF. Here the CDR3 DNA reads TGCGCCAGCAGCTATGGGACAGGGATTGTGTCACCCCTCCACTTT.

This clone was counted at least ten times. The gene calls are TRBV27 and TRBJ2-7; possibly TRBD2 for D (5 bases). Trimming stripped 3 bases from V and 6 bases from J, with 9 bases between. The CDR3 length is 12 residues. Per germline, CDR1 MNHEY and CDR2 SMNVEV (reference sequence). The CDR3 DNA follows: TGTGCCAGCAGTTTTCCCCGGGGCGAGCAGTACTTC. Translating it yields CASSFPRGEQYF.

In this sample, this clone turned up many times. The gene calls are TRBV19 and TRBJ2-3; 13 bases agree with TRBD2. The germline CDR1 and CDR2 sequences are LNHDA and SQIVND (reference sequence). This CDR3 spans 18 amino acids. Trimming cost V 7 bases and J 5 bases; bases outside gene matches: 15. In DNA, the CDR3 is TGTGCCAGTACCCGAGCCGGGACTAGCGGGGTGCGGGGAGATACGCAGTATTTT. Its protein product is CASTRAGTSGVRGDTQYF.

This clone was recorded many times. V usage is TRBV18 and J usage is TRBJ2-7; 7 bases agree with TRBD1. The CDR3 has 12 residues. Trimming removed 9 bases from V and 3 bases from J; junction bases left unmatched: 5. CDR1 and CDR2 from the germline V gene are KGHSH and LQKENI. The CDR3 nucleotides are TGTGCCAGTTCAAGACAGGGCTACGAGCAGTACTTC. It encodes CASSRQGYEQYF. Complete variable domain (other parts from reference TRBV18 and TRBJ2-7): NAGVMQNPRHLVRRRGQEARLRCSPMKGHSHVYWYRQLPEEGLKFMVYLQKENIIDESGMPKERFSAEFPKEGPSILRIQQVVRGDSAAYFCASSRQGYEQYFGPGTRLTVT.

This clone was seen many times. The chain uses TRBV19 and TRBJ2-7, with TRBD2 as a possible D gene (6 bases). The V end lost 7 bases, the J end lost 4 bases, and 20 bases lay between the germline ends. The CDR3 extends over 15 amino acids. Germline-derived CDR1 and CDR2 are LNHDA and SQIVND (reference sequence). DNA of the CDR3: TGTGCCAGTACCCCAGGTCGGGGGTTGGAGTACGAGCAGTACTTC. This encodes CASTPGRGLEYEQYF.

The sample holds many counts of this clone. The gene calls are TRBV7-2 and TRBJ2-3; D gene ambiguous. V shed 5 bases and J shed 2 bases, with 5 bases lying between them. The germline V gene has CDR1 SGHTA and CDR2 FQGNSA. The CDR3 loop spans 12 amino acids. CDR3: CASSRDTDTQYF. The CDR3, as DNA: TGTGCCAGCAGCCGAGACACAGATACGCAGTATTTT.

This clone was observed many times. This rearrangement joins TRBV5-1 to TRBJ1-2; 7 bases agree with TRBD1. CDR1 is SGHRS and CDR2 is YFSETQ in the germline V gene. The CDR3 is 14 amino acids. The trim removed 4 bases at V and 6 bases at J, leaving 9 bases unmatched. The DNA of the CDR3 is TGCGCCAGCAGCGTCGGACAGGTTACCAATGGCTACACCTTC. Amino acids: CASSVGQVTNGYTF.

This clone was counted ten times or more. The chain is built from TRBV5-1 and TRBJ1-1, with D unresolved. The CDR3 is 13 amino acids. Germline loops: CDR1 SGHRS, CDR2 YFSETQ. V gave up 0 bases and J gave up 1 base, with 4 bases separating them. The CDR3 DNA sequence: TGCGCCAGCAGCTTGGCCAAGAACACTGAAGCTTTCTTT. This translates into CASSLAKNTEAFF.

This clone was picked up many times. The CDR3 here is CASSPRAGVDEKLFF. The CDR3 nucleotides read TGTGCCAGCTCACCACGCGCAGGGGTGGATGAAAAACTGTTTTTT. The gene calls are TRBV18 and TRBJ1-4; D is possibly TRBD1 (6 bases). Deletions cut 1 base from V and 6 bases from J, with 12 bases between. This CDR3 spans 15 amino acids. From germline, CDR1 is KGHSH and CDR2 LQKENI.

Remarks on this clone: At one end, the junction sequence differs from germline, possibly due to a read error. Other DNA variants within this sample encode the same CDR3. The V call is TRBV15, the J call TRBJ2-4; TRBD1 matches at 7 bases. In germline, CDR1 is LNHNV, CDR2 YYDKDF (reference sequence). This CDR3 has 16 residues. The CDR3 sequence: CAAPGTANLAKNIQYF. The CDR3 DNA follows: TGCGCCGCCCCAGGGACAGCCAATCTAGCCAAAAACATTCAGTACTTC.

Within the sample, this clone is medium-sized. The chain employs TRBV7-9 and TRBJ2-3; the D gene is possibly TRBD1 (6 bases). This CDR3 region has 13 residues. The V gene's germline CDR1 is SEHNR and CDR2 FQNEAQ (reference sequence). Trimming took off 7 bases at V and 4 bases at J, with 12 bases between the two ends. The CDR3 DNA follows: TGTGCCAGCATAAGGGGGAACTCAGATACGCAGTATTTT. It translates to CASIRGNSDTQYF.

This clone has ten or more counts. The gene calls are TRBV10-3 and TRBJ2-3, with D possibly matching TRBD2 (6 bases). V gave up 2 bases and J gave up 11 bases, with 8 bases separating them. The CDR3 spans 11 residues. The germline gives CDR1 ENHRY, CDR2 SYGVKD. The CDR3 region has the DNA TGTGCCATCAGTGAGCAGGGAGGGCAGTATTTT. Its protein product is CAISEQGGQYF.

This clone has at least ten counts. The chain joins TRBV6-6 to TRBJ1-2; D is possibly TRBD1 (6 bases). The CDR3 is made up of 15 amino acids. The germline gives CDR1 MNHNY, CDR2 SVGAGI (reference sequence). Trimming stripped 8 bases from V and 3 bases from J, with 19 bases between. The CDR3: CASRLFWDTDYGYTF. Written as DNA, the CDR3 is TGTGCCAGCCGCCTGTTTTGGGACACAGACTATGGCTACACCTTC.

This clone was found many times. The rearrangement joins TRBV15 to TRBJ1-3, with D perhaps TRBD1 (6 bases). Trimming took 6 bases from V and 0 from J, leaving 15 bases between them. The CDR3 runs 16 residues. Germline CDR1 is LNHNV and CDR2 is YYDKDF (reference sequence). CDR3 bases: TGTGCCACCAGTACAGGGTTAGGGACCTCTGGAAACACCATATATTTT. Translation gives CATSTGLGTSGNTIYF.

There are many counts of this clone. The chain couples TRBV6-5 to TRBJ2-3; 9 bases line up with TRBD1. CDR1 is MNHEY and CDR2 is SVGAGI in the germline V gene. The CDR3 totals 14 residues. J gave up 6 bases and V 4 bases, and 5 bases lay outside the gene matches. CDR3 sequence reads: CASSSQGAWDTQYF. Here the CDR3 DNA reads TGTGCCAGCAGTTCACAGGGGGCGTGGGATACGCAGTATTTT.

This clone was counted ten times or more. V gene TRBV7-2 combines with J gene TRBJ2-7, with D maybe TRBD2 (5 bases). The length of the CDR3 is 14 residues. Trimming cost V 5 bases and J 4 bases, with 15 bases left between them. Per the germline V gene, CDR1 is SGHTA and CDR2 is FQGNSA. As DNA, the CDR3 is TGTGCCAGCAGCCACATCCGGGGAAAGTACGAGCAGTACTTC. Protein sequence: CASSHIRGKYEQYF.

Many counts were recorded for this clone. The rearrangement links TRBV5-4 to TRBJ2-1, with 10 bases aligning to TRBD2. CDR3 size: 16 residues. The V gene end was trimmed by 5 bases and the J gene end by 7 bases; junction bases not matched to a gene: 12. Germline V gene data show CDR1 as SGHNT and CDR2 as YYREEE (reference sequence). CDR3 bases: TGTGCCAGCAGGGAAGACAGCGGGAGGGCCTTTAATGAGCAGTTCTTC. Its protein product is CASREDSGRAFNEQFF.

There are many counts of this clone. The chain couples TRBV15 to TRBJ2-7; 16 bases map to TRBD2. V dropped 4 bases and J dropped 5; count of bases not matched to a gene: 5. From germline, CDR1 is LNHNV and CDR2 YYDKDF (reference sequence). CDR3 length equals 16 residues. The CDR3 loop reads CATSTGLAGGRDEQYF. The CDR3 nucleotides are TGTGCCACCAGCACGGGACTAGCGGGAGGGCGGGACGAGCAGTACTTC.

This clone showed up many times. The rearrangement joins TRBV4-1 to TRBJ2-7, with 9 positions matching TRBD2. CDR1 is MGHRA, CDR2 YSYEKL, per germline. The CDR3 spans 14 residues. V was clipped by 1 base and J by 4 bases; unmatched bases: 2. CDR3 nucleotide sequence: TGCGCCAGCAGCCAAGGTAGCGGGAGTTACGAGCAGTACTTC. Its translation: CASSQGSGSYEQYF.

This clone was seen at least ten times. CDR3 sequence: CASPGGHHHNEKLFF. The CDR3 region has the DNA TGTGCCAGCCCCGGCGGCCATCATCATAATGAAAAACTGTTTTTT. V usage is TRBV6-4 and J usage is TRBJ1-4; D gene ambiguous. CDR1 is MRHNA, CDR2 SNTAGT, per germline. The CDR3 has 15 residues. The V and J ends lost 8 bases and 4 bases respectively, with 17 bases between them.